This T cell receptor beta chain was found in a study of shared clonotypes between healthy human individuals. The table came from immunoSEQ multiplex PCR; TCRdb's copy has only in-frame clones and leaves some out. The sample contains about 2 million clones, around 95% of which appear only once. This CDR3 comprises 14 residues. V gave up 6 bases and J gave up 0 bases; unmatched junction bases: 5. Germline CDR1 MNHEY, CDR2 SVGAGI. Everyone who donated was a Caucasian adult who lived in Nashville, Tennessee. The V gene is TRBV6-5, the J gene TRBJ2-7; 7 bases match TRBD1. The sequenced material came from naive CD4+ T cells sorted from blood. Indicated subset: CD45RA+ positively selected. This clonotype was obtained from a man between 18 and 35 years old in good health. The CDR3 spells CASRLHRGSYEQYF. Written as DNA, the CDR3 is TGTGCCAGCAGGCTCCACAGGGGCTCCTACGAGCAGTACTTC.